These 27 T cell receptor beta chains were all obtained from the same sample, sequenced in a study of blood T cell repertoires in COVID-19 (dated by TCRdb to 2020 to 2021). Library preparation employed the immunoSEQ multiplex PCR assay. This immuneACCESS table, as held by TCRdb, lists in-frame sequences with V and J called but not all clones. Of the missing ones, under half trace to an unresolved V gene in checked studies; the others have no known cause. This sample holds fewer than 200,000 clones; 84% were observed only once. The ten most abundant clones make up around 7.8% of the sample. The specimen sequenced was PBMCs or T cells enriched from blood (not recorded which). These receptors originate from a man between 50 and 59 years old who had recovered from COVID-19.

The chain's CDR3 is CASSFSMNQPQHF. CDR3 DNA: TGTGCCAGCAGCTTCAGTATGAATCAGCCCCAGCATTTT. J is TRBJ1-5 and V is TRBV7-2; no reliable D call. Germline V gene sequence: CDR1 SGHTA, CDR2 FQGNSA. The ends were cut back, 3 bases at V and 4 bases at J, with 7 bases in the middle. CDR3 length: 13 amino acids.

The chain carries TRBV5-1 and TRBJ1-5, with D hard to call. The germline V gene has CDR1 SGHRS and CDR2 YFSETQ. Trimming cost V 2 bases and J 3 bases, with 18 bases left between them. This CDR3 spans 17 amino acids. In DNA, the CDR3 is TGCGCCAGCAGCTTATTACCTCTTGATCGCGACAATCAGCCCCAGCATTTT. It translates to CASSLLPLDRDNQPQHF. Together with reference TRBV5-1 and TRBJ1-5, the CDR3 gives the full variable domain: KAGVTQTPRYLIKTRGQQVTLSCSPISGHRSVSWYQQTPGQGLQFLFEYFSETQRNKGNFPGRFSGRQFSNSRSEMNVSTLELGDSALYLCASSLLPLDRDNQPQHFGDGTRLSIL.

The CDR3 region is CSVVGVRGQPQHF. CDR3 DNA: TGCAGCGTTGTAGGGGTGAGAGGTCAGCCCCAGCATTTT. V usage is TRBV29-1 and J usage is TRBJ1-5; TRBD1 might be the D (5 bases). The CDR3 spans 13 residues. V lost 4 bases, J lost 6 bases, and 13 bases lay in between. Germline values: CDR1 SQVTM, CDR2 ANQGSEA.

This clone was detected only a few times. CDR3 DNA: TGTGCCAGCAGTATGCCGGGAGAGGAAAAACTGTTTTTT. Amino acids: CASSMPGEEKLFF. The chain has TRBV6-5 and TRBJ1-4; D gene ambiguous. Germline assignment: CDR1 MNHEY and CDR2 SVGAGI. V was trimmed by 5 bases and J by 8 bases, leaving 12 bases between them. This CDR3 is 13 amino acids long.

The rearrangement links TRBV27 to TRBJ1-1; D possibly corresponds to TRBD1 (6 bases). The CDR3 loop spans 14 amino acids. Trimming shortened V by 5 bases and J by 4 bases, and 14 bases separated the two germline ends. Germline values: CDR1 MNHEY, CDR2 SMNVEV (reference sequence). The CDR3 reads CASSLTGFRTEAFF. Here the CDR3 DNA reads TGTGCCAGCAGTCTAACAGGGTTCCGCACTGAAGCTTTCTTT.

The rearrangement uses TRBV7-2 and TRBJ2-7; D is possibly TRBD2 (5 bases). V dropped 4 bases and J dropped 2 bases, with 12 bases sitting between them. This CDR3 spans 14 amino acids. From germline, CDR1 is SGHTA and CDR2 FQGNSA. In DNA, the CDR3 is TGTGCCAGCAGCTGGGCGGGTGTGGCCTACGAGCAGTACTTC. Its translation: CASSWAGVAYEQYF.

The J gene is TRBJ2-5, the V gene TRBV5-1, with D tentatively TRBD1 (5 bases). Germline assignment: CDR1 SGHRS and CDR2 YFSETQ. Trimming shortened V by 2 bases and J by 0 bases, and 17 bases separated the two germline ends. CDR3 length: 17 amino acids. This chain's CDR3 is CASSLGVRGTYQETQYF. CDR3 DNA: TGCGCCAGCAGCTTAGGAGTAAGGGGAACGTACCAAGAGACCCAGTACTTC.

The J gene is TRBJ2-1, the V gene TRBV19, with 14 bases aligning to TRBD2. Germline assignment: CDR1 LNHDA and CDR2 SQIVND (reference sequence). The CDR3 contains 17 residues. V lost 5 bases and J lost 7; bases outside the gene matches: 10. CDR3 residues: CASSLRTSGGPLNEQFF. In DNA form, the CDR3 reads TGTGCCAGTAGTCTAAGGACTAGCGGGGGGCCCTTGAATGAGCAGTTCTTC.

The chain employs TRBV9 and TRBJ2-3; D ambiguous. Germline V gives CDR1 SGDLS, CDR2 YYNGEE. Trimming pared 1 base from V and 2 bases from J, leaving 11 bases between. The length of the CDR3 is 15 residues. CDR3 nucleotides: TGTGCCAGCAGCGTATTTCACAGAAACACAGATACGCAGTATTTT. Protein product: CASSVFHRNTDTQYF.

The V and J genes are TRBV13 and TRBJ2-5; D is ambiguous. There are 12 residues in the CDR3. Germline-derived CDR1 and CDR2 are PRHDT and FYEKMQ (reference sequence). V was cut by 1 base and J by 3 bases, with 3 bases left in between. The CDR3 sequence is CASSLAEETQYF. Written as DNA, the CDR3 is TGTGCCAGCAGCTTAGCAGAAGAGACCCAGTACTTC.

V and J are TRBV7-9 and TRBJ1-5; TRBD1 is a possible D gene (6 bases). V was shortened by 2 bases and J by 3 bases, with 11 bases between the two germline ends. CDR1 SEHNR and CDR2 FQNEAQ come from the germline V gene (reference sequence). The CDR3 has 15 amino acids. The CDR3 sequence: CASSLTGWDNQPQHF. The CDR3 DNA sequence: TGTGCCAGCAGCTTAACAGGGTGGGACAATCAGCCCCAGCATTTT.

The rearrangement links TRBV15 to TRBJ2-1; 11 bases fit TRBD2. CDR1 and CDR2 (germline): LNHNV, YYDKDF (reference sequence). The CDR3 has 19 amino acids. V dropped 0 bases and J dropped 2; count of bases not matched to a gene: 9. The CDR3 bases are TGTGCCACCAGCAGAGATCTAGGCCTAGCGGGGGGTCCCTACAATGAGCAGTTCTTC. It is translated as CATSRDLGLAGGPYNEQFF. Full variable domain (missing parts from reference TRBV15 and TRBJ2-1): DAMVIQNPRYQVTQFGKPVTLSCSQTLNHNVMYWYQQKSSQAPKLLFHYYDKDFNNEADTPDNFQSRRPNTSFCFLDIRSPGLGDTAMYLCATSRDLGLAGGPYNEQFFGPGTRLTVL.

This chain connects TRBV18 to TRBJ1-1, with a tentative D call TRBD1 (5 bases). V was cut by 6 bases and J by 5 bases, with 31 bases left in between. Germline CDR1 is KGHSH and CDR2 is LQKENI. The CDR3 contains 19 residues. The CDR3 DNA reads as TGTGCCAGCTCCCCGGCGTGGGGCGGGGATGGATCCCCGAGGACTGAAGCTTTCTTT. This sequence encodes CASSPAWGGDGSPRTEAFF.

This chain joins TRBV7-2 and TRBJ2-6; maybe TRBD1 (6 bases). The CDR3 runs 17 residues. V gave up 4 bases and J gave up 0 bases, with 13 bases separating them. CDR1 and CDR2 (germline): SGHTA, FQGNSA. The chain's CDR3 is CASSSQGRSSGANVLTF. CDR3 in DNA: TGTGCCAGCAGCTCACAGGGAAGGAGCTCTGGGGCCAACGTCCTGACTTTC.

DNA of the CDR3: TGCGCCAGCACGCGCCAGCCCCAGGGCTTTAATCCAACTAATGAAAAACTGTTTTTT. This gives the protein CASTRQPQGFNPTNEKLFF. The chain has TRBV10-1 and TRBJ1-4; D may be TRBD1 (5 bases). Germline CDR1 and CDR2: WNHNN and SYGVQD (reference sequence). Trimming stripped 7 bases from V and 0 bases from J, with 24 bases between. The CDR3 has 19 residues.

This clone was seen more than once but under ten times. The chain has TRBV28 and TRBJ1-5, with D uncertain. Trimming pared 4 bases from V and 1 base from J, leaving 5 bases between. Germline V gene sequence: CDR1 MDHEN, CDR2 SYDVKM. The CDR3 contains 13 residues. This chain's CDR3 is CASSSVSNQPQHF. CDR3 in DNA: TGTGCCAGCAGTTCGGTGAGCAATCAGCCCCAGCATTTT.

This clone was observed a handful of times. The chain uses TRBV18 and TRBJ1-1; D unclear. V was cut by 0 bases and J by 1 base, with 12 bases left in between. The germline CDR1 and CDR2 sequences are KGHSH and LQKENI. CDR3 size: 16 residues. CDR3 region: CASSPPWAQTNTEAFF. CDR3 sequence (DNA): TGTGCCAGCTCACCACCGTGGGCGCAGACGAACACTGAAGCTTTCTTT.

This clone was detected a few times. This rearrangement joins TRBV5-1 to TRBJ2-7; no clear D gene. Germline V lookup: CDR1 SGHRS, CDR2 YFSETQ. The CDR3 contains 12 residues. V was shortened by 1 base and J by 2 bases, with 4 bases between the two germline ends. In DNA form, the CDR3 reads TGCGCCAGCAGCTTGAACACCTACGAGCAGTACTTC. Its translation is CASSLNTYEQYF.

The chain links TRBV3-1 (or the pseudogene TRBV3-2) to TRBJ1-6; the D gene is possibly TRBD1 (6 bases). The V and J ends lost 3 bases and 10 bases respectively, with 10 bases between them. The germline gives CDR1 LGHDT, CDR2 YNNKEL (reference sequence). The CDR3 is 13 amino acids. CDR3 DNA sequence: TGTGCCAGCAGCCAGGGCGACAGGTCACCCCTCCACTTT. Translating it yields CASSQGDRSPLHF.

The chain joins TRBV27 to TRBJ2-7; no clear D gene. V was pared by 5 bases and J by 4 bases, with 9 bases between. The CDR3 contains 12 residues. In germline, CDR1 is MNHEY, CDR2 SMNVEV (reference sequence). CDR3: CASSRNRYEQYF. CDR3 bases: TGTGCCAGCAGTCGGAACAGATACGAGCAGTACTTC.

The chain has TRBV2 and TRBJ1-3; D not certain. V lost 4 bases and J 0 bases, leaving 13 bases between the germline ends. Germline V gene lookup returns CDR1 SNHLY and CDR2 FYNNEI. The CDR3 is 16 residues long. The CDR3 sequence is CASSGRARPSGNTIYF. Here the CDR3 DNA reads TGTGCCAGCAGTGGGCGGGCCAGGCCCTCTGGAAACACCATATATTTT.

The chain employs TRBV18 and TRBJ1-5; TRBD1 matches at 11 bases. This CDR3 is built from 17 residues. Losses at the gene ends were 3 bases for V and 0 bases for J; bases not matched to a gene: 4. Germline lookup yields CDR1 KGHSH and CDR2 LQKENI. CDR3 loop: CASSPGQGVYSNQPQHF. The CDR3 DNA sequence: TGTGCCAGCTCACCGGGACAGGGGGTGTATAGCAATCAGCCCCAGCATTTT.

The J gene is TRBJ1-5, the V gene TRBV6-1, with a tentative D call TRBD1 (5 bases). The CDR3 loop spans 13 amino acids. Germline assignment: CDR1 MNHNS and CDR2 SASEGT. The V and J ends lost 0 bases and 7 bases respectively, with 7 bases between them. The CDR3 reads CASSEATVQPQHF. The CDR3 nucleotides are TGTGCCAGCAGTGAAGCGACAGTCCAGCCCCAGCATTTT.

J is TRBJ2-3 and V is TRBV9; D gene ambiguous. This CDR3 is 14 amino acids long. Trimming removed 0 bases at V and 2 bases at J, with 7 bases between. Germline V gene sequence: CDR1 SGDLS, CDR2 YYNGEE. The DNA of the CDR3 is TGTGCCAGCAGCGTAGGCGGTACCACAGATACGCAGTATTTT. Translation gives CASSVGGTTDTQYF.

This chain connects TRBV6-5 to TRBJ1-1; D is unclear. V lost 3 bases and J 4 bases, leaving 15 bases between the germline ends. Germline CDR1 is MNHEY and CDR2 is SVGAGI. The CDR3 runs 15 residues. CDR3 region: CASSYEPRPGTEAFF. The CDR3 nucleotides are TGTGCCAGCAGTTATGAGCCCCGCCCGGGCACTGAAGCTTTCTTT.

The CDR3 nucleotides read TGTGCCAGTAGTATTGGTGTTACGCGGGGTCCCGCCTACAATGAGCAGTTCTTC. As protein: CASSIGVTRGPAYNEQFF. The chain recombines TRBV19 with TRBJ2-1; weak D call: TRBD2 (6 bases). This CDR3 spans 18 amino acids. CDR1 and CDR2 from the germline V gene are LNHDA and SQIVND (reference sequence). V was trimmed by 3 bases and J by 2 bases, leaving 20 bases between them.

The count of this clone is one. The chain carries TRBV6-1 and TRBJ1-2, with TRBD1 matching 7 bases. CDR3 length equals 15 residues. Germline values: CDR1 MNHNS, CDR2 SASEGT. Trimming cost V 1 base and J 1 base; bases outside gene matches: 3. CDR3: CASSEVTGINYGYTF. In DNA form, the CDR3 reads TGTGCCAGCAGTGAAGTGACAGGGATTAACTATGGCTACACCTTC.